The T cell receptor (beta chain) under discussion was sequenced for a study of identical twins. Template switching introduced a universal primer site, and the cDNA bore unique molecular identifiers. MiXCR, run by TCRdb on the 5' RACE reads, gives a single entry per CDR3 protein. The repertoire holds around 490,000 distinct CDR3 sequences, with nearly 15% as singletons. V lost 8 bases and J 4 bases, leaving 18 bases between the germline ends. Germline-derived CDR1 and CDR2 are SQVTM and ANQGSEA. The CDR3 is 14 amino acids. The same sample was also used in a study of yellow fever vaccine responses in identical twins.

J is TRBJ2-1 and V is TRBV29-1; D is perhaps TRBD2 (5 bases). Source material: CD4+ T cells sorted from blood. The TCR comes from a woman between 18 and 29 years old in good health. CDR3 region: CSLPGKARYNEQFF. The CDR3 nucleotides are TGCAGCCTTCCGGGGAAGGCTCGTTACAATGAGCAGTTCTTC.